Sequencing of this T cell receptor (beta chain) was carried out in a study of blood T cells in healthy people across ages. At least 7 million PBMCs were isolated per sample. With a J-beta primer mix and a sample-barcoded 5' primer, a second PCR ran 7 to 11 cycles. Using its own MiXCR run on the 5' RACE reads, TCRdb lists one record per CDR3 protein. The data show 1.5 million to 1.8 million distinct CDR3 sequences, roughly 43% seen once. Study outcomes and limitations: TCR beta diversity tracked closely with naive T cell percentage. In the absence of known donor CMV status, changes in expanded clonotypes were possibly confounded. A roughly linear fall in TCR beta diversity per million T cells was seen with increasing age.

This clonotype appeared a few times. Its antigen is not identified. Sequenced: blood. This receptor was taken from a woman aged 18 to 35 in good health.

CDR3 region: CASSWLLGGRYEQYF. CDR3 in DNA: TGTGCCAGCAGCTGGCTTTTAGGCGGGAGATACGAGCAGTACTTC. J is TRBJ2-7 and V is TRBV7-3; 7 bases map to TRBD2. The germline V gene has CDR1 SGHTA and CDR2 FQGTGA. The V gene end was trimmed by 4 bases and the J gene end by 4 bases; junction bases not matched to a gene: 10. The CDR3 covers 15 residues.